The clone carrying this TCR beta chain showed up many times. Its target is not known. The source of the sample is a study of radiation and T cells in renal cell carcinoma. Noted treatment: 15 Gy SBRT to primary tumor, nephrectomy 4 weeks later. Nephrectomy followed 15 Gy stereotactic body radiation by 4 weeks. Sequenced by immunoSEQ multiplex PCR; TCRdb stores in-frame clones only, minus some. Among approximately 17,000 clones listed, 50% were seen once. Study findings and constraints: Top tumor clonotypes rose in blood 2 weeks post-radiation, then contracted. Intratumoral heterogeneity was not captured in these approximately 1 g regions. Without pretreatment biopsies, baseline tumor clonotype presence was undetermined.

Germline V gene sequence: CDR1 SGDLS, CDR2 YYNGEE. The CDR3 spans 17 residues. The V gene end was trimmed by 0 bases and the J gene end by 4 bases; junction bases not matched to a gene: 9. This specimen was tumor tissue, taken from a patient whose treatment included radiotherapy and nephrectomy. This sequence joins TRBV9 and TRBJ2-5; TRBD1 agrees at 10 bases. The source of this sequence is a woman aged 60-75 years with renal cell carcinoma. The CDR3 region has the DNA TGTGCCAGCAGCGTAGCTACGGGACAGGGGCCTCGAGAGACCCAGTACTTC. It translates to CASSVATGQGPRETQYF.